This T cell receptor beta chain emerged from a study of blood T cell repertoires in COVID-19. Across the whole study: Italy, Spain and the United States were the sources of the convalescent and acute COVID-19 samples. Nucleic acid was either cDNA or gDNA, and it came from T cells, B-cell-depleted T cells, or PBMCs.

The authors' processing: Estimated nucleated cell counts came from reference gene primer amplification. TCRdb's copy holds only in-frame clones and misses some; the assay was immunoSEQ multiplex PCR. Clonal size and the V and J genes are those of that table, whereas D and trimming came from the DNA. The sample holds 250,000 to 300,000 clones; roughly 88% are singletons and the top ten take approximately 9.9%. V was pared by 3 bases and J by 5 bases, with 17 bases of the junction left unmatched. This CDR3 is built from 18 residues. Germline-derived CDR1 and CDR2 are LNHDA and SQIVND (reference sequence).

The receptor was isolated from a woman in her sixties or seventies with acute or convalescent COVID-19. The chain uses TRBV19 and TRBJ2-5, with 8 bases lining up with TRBD1. The sequencing input was peripheral blood. CDR3 DNA: TGTGCCAGTAGTATCGGGGGTAGGGCGGCAGGGGGCCAGGAGACCCAGTACTTC. Protein product: CASSIGGRAAGGQETQYF.